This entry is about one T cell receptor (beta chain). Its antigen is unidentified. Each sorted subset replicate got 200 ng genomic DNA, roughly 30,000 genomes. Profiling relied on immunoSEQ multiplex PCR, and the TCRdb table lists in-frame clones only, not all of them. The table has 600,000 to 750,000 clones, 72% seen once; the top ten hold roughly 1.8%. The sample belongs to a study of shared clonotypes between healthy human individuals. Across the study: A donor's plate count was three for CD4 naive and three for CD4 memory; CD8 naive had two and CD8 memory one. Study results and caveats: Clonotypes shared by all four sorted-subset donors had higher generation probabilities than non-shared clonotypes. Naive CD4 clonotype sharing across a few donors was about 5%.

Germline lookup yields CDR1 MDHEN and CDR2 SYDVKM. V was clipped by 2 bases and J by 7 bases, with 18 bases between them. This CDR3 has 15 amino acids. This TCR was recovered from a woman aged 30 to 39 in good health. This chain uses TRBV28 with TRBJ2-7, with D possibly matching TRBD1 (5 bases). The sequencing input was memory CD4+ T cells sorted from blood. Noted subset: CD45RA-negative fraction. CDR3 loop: CASSLPLGLPWEQYF. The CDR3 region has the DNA TGTGCCAGCAGTTTACCATTGGGGCTCCCTTGGGAGCAGTACTTC.